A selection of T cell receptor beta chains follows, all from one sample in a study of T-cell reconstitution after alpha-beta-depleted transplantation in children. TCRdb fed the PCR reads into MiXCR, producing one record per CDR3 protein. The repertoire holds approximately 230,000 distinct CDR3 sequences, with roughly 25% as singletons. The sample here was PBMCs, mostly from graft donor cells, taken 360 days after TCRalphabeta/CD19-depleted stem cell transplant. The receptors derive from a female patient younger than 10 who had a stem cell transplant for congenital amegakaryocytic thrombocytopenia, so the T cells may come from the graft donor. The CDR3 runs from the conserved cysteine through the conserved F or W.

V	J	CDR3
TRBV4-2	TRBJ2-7	CASSQDAWGTSEQYF
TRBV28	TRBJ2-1	CASSFRFTLGNEQFF
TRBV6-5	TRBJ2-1	CASSYQTSGVNEQFF
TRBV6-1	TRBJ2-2	CASSEFVLAGLESGELFF
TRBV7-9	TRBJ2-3	CASSLGGSHTDTQYF
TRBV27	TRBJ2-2	CASSLRRPGTVDTGELFF
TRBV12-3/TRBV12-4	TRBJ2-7	CASTIGSITYEQYF
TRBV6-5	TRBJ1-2	CASSYWTGDANYGYTF
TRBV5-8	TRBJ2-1	CASSTIHGQVNEQFF
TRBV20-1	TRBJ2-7	CSARGGSGEQYF
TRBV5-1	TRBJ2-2	CASSPGGGAGELFF
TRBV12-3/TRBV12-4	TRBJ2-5	CASSIPGLAEETQYF
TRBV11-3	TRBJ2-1	CASSFLSPTGVKGDGEQFF
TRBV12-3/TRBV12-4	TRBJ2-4	CASRGDRTKGSIQYF
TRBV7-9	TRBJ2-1	CASSFLTPLRNEQFF
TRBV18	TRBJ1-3	CASSATGESGNTIYF
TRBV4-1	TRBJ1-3	CASSRYRDGNTIYF
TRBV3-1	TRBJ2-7	CASSRGETGVREQYF
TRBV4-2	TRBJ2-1	CASSQDVADTLYNEQFF